These 10 T cell receptor beta chains were all obtained from the same sample, sequenced in a study of blood T cells in healthy people across ages. Together with a sample-barcoded 5' primer, a J-beta primer mix was included in a second PCR lasting roughly 6 to 12 cycles. Using its own MiXCR run on the 5' RACE reads, TCRdb lists one record per CDR3 protein. The repertoire includes about 1.8 million distinct CDR3 sequences, around 50% of them detected once, and over 2% sits in the top ten. Source material: blood. All receptors come from a middle-aged woman in good health.

As to this clonotype: A junction boundary mismatches the germline segment, possibly from a read error. The genes are TRBV9 and TRBJ2-6; the D gene is possibly TRBD2 (6 bases). Germline V gene data show CDR1 as SGDLS and CDR2 as YYNGEE. This CDR3 has 16 residues. The DNA of the CDR3 is TGTGCCAGCAGCGTAGTGAAGGGGACTGGGGTCAACGTCCTGACTTTC. Amino acid sequence: CASSVVKGTGVNVLTF.

This clonotype appeared a few times. The chain employs TRBV2 and TRBJ2-3; D may correspond to TRBD1 or TRBD2 (5 bases each). This CDR3 has 15 amino acids. Per germline, CDR1 SNHLY and CDR2 FYNNEI. Trimming removed 3 bases at V and 2 bases at J, with 12 bases between. The chain's CDR3 is CASSEVGVNTDTQYF. The CDR3 nucleotides read TGTGCCAGCAGTGAGGTGGGGGTTAACACAGATACGCAGTATTTT.

This chain uses TRBV29-1 with TRBJ2-2; D gene uncertain. Germline values: CDR1 SQVTM, CDR2 ANQGSEA. The CDR3 runs to 12 residues. The germline V and J ends were trimmed by 7 bases and 6 bases, with 12 bases remaining between them. The CDR3 is CSAQGAPGELFF. CDR3 DNA: TGCAGCGCCCAAGGTGCCCCCGGGGAGCTGTTTTTT.

The chain's CDR3 is CASSENSKNIQYF. The CDR3 nucleotides are TGTGCCAGCAGTGAAAATTCCAAAAACATTCAGTACTTC. The gene calls are TRBV6-1 and TRBJ2-4; D not resolved. Germline-derived CDR1 and CDR2 are MNHNS and SASEGT. This CDR3 comprises 13 residues. V dropped 2 bases and J dropped 2 bases, with 4 bases sitting between them.

This rearrangement joins TRBV11-2 to TRBJ1-1; weak D call: TRBD1 (5 bases). Germline CDR1 SGHAT, CDR2 FQNNGV. The V end lost 5 bases, the J end lost 0 bases, and 13 bases lay between the germline ends. The CDR3 extends over 15 amino acids. In nucleotides, the CDR3 is TGTGCCAGCAGCCTGATGCTGGGGGTGAACACTGAAGCTTTCTTT. Protein sequence: CASSLMLGVNTEAFF.

Regarding this clonotype: The junction and the germline gene differ at one end; a read error may be behind it. V usage is TRBV27 and J usage is TRBJ2-1; the D gene is possibly TRBD2 (6 bases). This CDR3 is 15 amino acids long. Germline values: CDR1 MNHEY, CDR2 SMNVEV (reference sequence). The CDR3 spells CASSPRDLVYSEQFF. Here the CDR3 DNA reads TGTGCCAGCAGTCCCCGGGACTTGGTCTACAGTGAGCAGTTCTTC.

The genes are TRBV4-2 and TRBJ2-6; 8 bases align to TRBD1. J lost 0 bases, V lost 4 bases, and 17 bases had no gene match. The CDR3 is 21 residues long. Germline CDR1 is LGHNA and CDR2 is YNFKEQ. The CDR3 DNA follows: TGTGCCAGCAGCCGAGAGGTTGGTTCGGGACAGGCCTCCTCTGGGGCCAACGTCCTGACTTTC. Its protein is CASSREVGSGQASSGANVLTF.

The J gene is TRBJ2-3, the V gene TRBV4-1; 8 bases match TRBD1. The CDR3 contains 17 residues. J was trimmed by 1 base and V by 1 base; bases with no gene match: 7. Germline CDR1 MGHRA, CDR2 YSYEKL. The CDR3: CASSQAQVTGGTDTQYF. The CDR3 bases are TGCGCCAGCAGCCAAGCCCAAGTGACAGGGGGCACAGATACGCAGTATTTT.

The chain recombines TRBV25-1 with TRBJ1-1; D is perhaps TRBD1 (6 bases). Germline-derived CDR1 and CDR2 are MGHDK and SYGVNS. Trimming took off 5 bases at V and 0 bases at J, with 16 bases between the two ends. This CDR3 contains 16 residues. CDR3 sequence: CASSISGTLLNTEAFF. The CDR3 nucleotides are TGTGCCAGCAGTATCTCCGGGACACTCCTGAACACTGAAGCTTTCTTT.

This chain uses TRBV10-3 with TRBJ1-4; no firm D call. Germline V gene lookup returns CDR1 ENHRY and CDR2 SYGVKD. This CDR3 contains 15 residues. Trimming pared 2 bases from V and 1 base from J, leaving 8 bases between. CDR3 region: CAISEGQGTNEKLFF. CDR3 DNA: TGTGCCATCAGTGAGGGGCAAGGAACTAATGAAAAACTGTTTTTT.